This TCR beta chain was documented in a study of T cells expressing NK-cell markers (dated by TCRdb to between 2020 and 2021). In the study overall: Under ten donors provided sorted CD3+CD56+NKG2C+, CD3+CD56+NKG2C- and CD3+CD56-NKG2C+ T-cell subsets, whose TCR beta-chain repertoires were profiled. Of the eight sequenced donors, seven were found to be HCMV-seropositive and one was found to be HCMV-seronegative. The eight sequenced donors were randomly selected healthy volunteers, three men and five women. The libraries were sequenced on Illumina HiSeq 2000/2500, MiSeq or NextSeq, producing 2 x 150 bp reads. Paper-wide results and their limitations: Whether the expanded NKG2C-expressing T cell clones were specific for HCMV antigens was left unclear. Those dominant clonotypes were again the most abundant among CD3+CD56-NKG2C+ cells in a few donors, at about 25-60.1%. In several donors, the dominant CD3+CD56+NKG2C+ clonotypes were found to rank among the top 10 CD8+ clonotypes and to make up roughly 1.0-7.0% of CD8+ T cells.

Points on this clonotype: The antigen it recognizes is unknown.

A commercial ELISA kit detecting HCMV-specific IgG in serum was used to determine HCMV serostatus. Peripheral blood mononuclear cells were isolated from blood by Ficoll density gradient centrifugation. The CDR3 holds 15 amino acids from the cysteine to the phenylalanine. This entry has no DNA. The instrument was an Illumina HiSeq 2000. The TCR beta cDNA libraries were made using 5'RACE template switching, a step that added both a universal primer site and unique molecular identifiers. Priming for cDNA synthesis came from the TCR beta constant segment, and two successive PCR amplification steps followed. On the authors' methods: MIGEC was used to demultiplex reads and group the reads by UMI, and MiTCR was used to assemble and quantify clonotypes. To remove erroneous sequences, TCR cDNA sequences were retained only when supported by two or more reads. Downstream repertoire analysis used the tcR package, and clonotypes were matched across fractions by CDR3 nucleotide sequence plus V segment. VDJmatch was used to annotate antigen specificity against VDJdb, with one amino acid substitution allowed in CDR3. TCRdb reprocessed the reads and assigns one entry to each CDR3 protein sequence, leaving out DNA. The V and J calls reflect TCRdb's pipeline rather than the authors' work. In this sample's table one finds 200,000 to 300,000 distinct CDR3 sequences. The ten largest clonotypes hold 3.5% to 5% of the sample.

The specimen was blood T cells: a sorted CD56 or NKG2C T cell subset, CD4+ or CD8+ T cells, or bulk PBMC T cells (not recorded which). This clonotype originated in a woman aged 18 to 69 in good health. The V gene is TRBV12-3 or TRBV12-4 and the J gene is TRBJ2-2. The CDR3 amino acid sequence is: CASSRSGPNTGELFF.